Listed below are T cell receptor beta chains from one sample, sequenced in a study of CD8 T cell repertoires and HIV-1 epitope variants. TCRdb's copy holds only in-frame clones and misses some; the assay was immunoSEQ multiplex PCR. The data contain about 95,000 clones, roughly four fifths of them singletons. Material for sequencing was uncultured baseline CD8+ T cells from peripheral blood mononuclear cells (PBMCs). The receptors come from a male donor with HIV. Both conserved end residues are trimmed from each CDR3. The D gene is left open where the match is weak.

>TRBJ1-2|TRBV23-1|NA
ASPQLGADYGYT
>TRBJ1-6|TRBV19|NA
ASRSLLPNNSPLH
>TRBJ1-2|TRBV6-1|NA
ASSVSASGNYGYT
>TRBJ2-7|TRBV11-2|NA
ASSLGDWRRSNEQY
>TRBJ2-1|TRBV15|NA
ATSSSRTAPPYNEQF
>TRBJ2-3|TRBV9|NA
ASSVDRGREADTQY
>TRBJ2-5|TRBV28|NA
ASSFLWAGEETQY
>TRBJ2-5|TRBV6-1|NA
ASSESARLAETQY
>TRBJ2-3|TRBV15|TRBD2
ATSGTSGGILTDTQY
>TRBJ2-1|TRBV6-4|NA
ASSVELDNEQF
>TRBJ1-2|TRBV9|NA
ASSVSQGLGYT
>TRBJ1-2|TRBV28|NA
ASTELGKGENGYT
>TRBJ2-1|TRBV29-1|NA
SAGDNEQF
>TRBJ1-5|TRBV27|TRBD1
ASSFGQGAWDQPQH
>TRBJ1-2|TRBV5-1|TRBD1
ASSLGDRAYGYT
>TRBJ1-1|TRBV19|TRBD1
ASSIVGGIGTEAF
>TRBJ1-1|TRBV7-2|NA
ASSLGPSNEAF
>TRBJ1-2|TRBV19|NA
ASSATGSPNGYT
>TRBJ2-7|TRBV28|TRBD2
ASSWGLAGYEQY
>TRBJ2-5|TRBV6-1|NA
ASTWPPWKETQY
>TRBJ2-2|TRBV6-4|TRBD1
ASSFTGVGKDTGELF
>TRBJ1-2|TRBV5-1|TRBD1
ASSSGTGSYGYT
>TRBJ2-5|TRBV14|NA
ASSQGLRGQETQY
>TRBJ2-1|TRBV7-3|NA
ASSLIGGSEQF
>TRBJ1-4|TRBV15|NA
ATRHDGRGGREKLF
>TRBJ2-5|TRBV4-1|TRBD2
ASSHAGTSGQETQY
>TRBJ1-5|TRBV28|NA
ASSRRDGSYQPQH
>TRBJ2-1|TRBV7-2|NA
ASSLAGPPNEQF
>TRBJ2-3|TRBV28|NA
ASSPGPPGGTDTQY
>TRBJ1-1|TRBV6-1|TRBD1
ASSGNRGDTEAF
>TRBJ2-3|TRBV5-8|NA
ASSFSQRDTQY
>TRBJ2-5|TRBV9|TRBD2
ASSPRRESGETQY
>TRBJ2-6|TRBV29-1|NA
SVEARANVLT
>TRBJ1-5|TRBV5-5|TRBD1
ASSLGQGRYQPQH
>TRBJ2-1|TRBV7-2|NA
ASSLVGLSYNEQF
>TRBJ2-5|TRBV7-2|NA
ASSLDQGVETQY
>TRBJ2-7|TRBV29-1|NA
SVEQKGTSYEQY
>TRBJ2-3|TRBV10-2|NA
ASSPRSGPPDTQY
>TRBJ1-1|TRBV19|NA
ASSMQRNTEAF
>TRBJ2-1|TRBV9|TRBD2
ASSNTSGSSYNEQF
>TRBJ2-1|TRBV19|TRBD2
ASSMTSPSSYNEQF
>TRBJ1-6|TRBV7-2|TRBD1
ASRLDRGNSPLH
>TRBJ2-1|TRBV5-1|NA
ASSLATGSSYNEQF